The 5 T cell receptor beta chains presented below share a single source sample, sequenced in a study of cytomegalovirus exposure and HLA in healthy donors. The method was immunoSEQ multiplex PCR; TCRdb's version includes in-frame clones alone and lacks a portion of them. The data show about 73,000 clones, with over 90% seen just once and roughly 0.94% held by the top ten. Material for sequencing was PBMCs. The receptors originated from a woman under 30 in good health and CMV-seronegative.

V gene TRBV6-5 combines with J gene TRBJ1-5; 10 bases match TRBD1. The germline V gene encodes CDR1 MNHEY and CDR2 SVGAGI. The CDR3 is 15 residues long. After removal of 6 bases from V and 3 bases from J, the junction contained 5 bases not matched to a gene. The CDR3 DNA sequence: TGTGCCAGCAGGAGGGACAGGGGACTCAATCAGCCCCAGCATTTT. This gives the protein CASRRDRGLNQPQHF.

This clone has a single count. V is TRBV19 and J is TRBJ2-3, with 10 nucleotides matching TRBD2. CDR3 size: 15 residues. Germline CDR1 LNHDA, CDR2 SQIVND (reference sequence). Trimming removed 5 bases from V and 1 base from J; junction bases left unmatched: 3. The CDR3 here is CASSLGTSGTDTQYF. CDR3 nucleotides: TGTGCCAGTAGTCTCGGGACTAGCGGCACAGATACGCAGTATTTT.

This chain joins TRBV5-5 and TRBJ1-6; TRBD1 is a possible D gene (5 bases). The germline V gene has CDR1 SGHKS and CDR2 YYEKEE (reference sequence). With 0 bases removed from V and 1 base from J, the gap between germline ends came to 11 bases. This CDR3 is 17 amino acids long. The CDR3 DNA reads TGTGCCAGCAGCTTGGCCCTCGGGGGATCCTATAATTCACCCCTCCACTTT. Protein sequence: CASSLALGGSYNSPLHF.

CDR3 protein: CASSPTWRELYTQYF. CDR3 coding DNA: TGTGCCAGCAGTCCGACCTGGAGGGAGCTCTATACGCAGTATTTT. This chain uses TRBV28 with TRBJ2-3, with D tentatively TRBD2 (6 bases). CDR3 length: 15 amino acids. The germline CDR1 and CDR2 sequences are MDHEN and SYDVKM. With 5 bases removed from V and 7 bases from J, the gap between germline ends came to 19 bases.

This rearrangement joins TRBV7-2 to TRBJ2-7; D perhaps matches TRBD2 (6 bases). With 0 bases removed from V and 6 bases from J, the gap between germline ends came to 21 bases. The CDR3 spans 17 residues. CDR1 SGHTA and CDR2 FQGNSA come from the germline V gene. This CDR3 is CASSLARGGLLSGEQYF. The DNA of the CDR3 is TGTGCCAGCAGCTTAGCGCGTGGGGGACTTTTATCGGGCGAGCAGTACTTC.